These 32 T cell receptor beta chains originate from one sample sequenced in a study of beta chain features in type 1 diabetes. What was sequenced were expressed TCRB transcripts, since all of the isolated RNA had been reverse transcribed. The table came from immunoSEQ multiplex PCR; TCRdb's copy has only in-frame clones and leaves some out. The sample has 350,000 to 400,000 clones, less than 15% seen once. Sequenced: naive CD4+ T cells from blood. All receptors derive from a woman aged 18-29 years in good health.

The chain uses TRBV6-5 and TRBJ2-1, with a tentative D call TRBD2 (5 bases). V was trimmed by 1 base and J by 6 bases, leaving 10 bases between them. The CDR3 has 14 residues. Germline CDR1 MNHEY, CDR2 SVGAGI. CDR3 nucleotides: TGTGCCAGCAGTTACTTCCGCGGGTCCAATGAGCAGTTCTTC. This gives the protein CASSYFRGSNEQFF.

V gene TRBV29-1 combines with J gene TRBJ2-2; no clear D. Germline V gene data show CDR1 as SQVTM and CDR2 as ANQGSEA. The V gene lost 5 bases and the J gene lost 6 bases, with 13 bases spanning the gap. CDR3 length: 13 amino acids. The CDR3 DNA sequence: TGCAGCGTTAAAACTCGCAATTCCGGGGAGCTGTTTTTT. Translating gives CSVKTRNSGELFF.

This rearrangement joins TRBV5-1 to TRBJ2-7, with 8 nucleotides matching TRBD2. Germline loops: CDR1 SGHRS, CDR2 YFSETQ. The CDR3 totals 16 residues. J lost 0 bases, V lost 6 bases, and 11 bases had no gene match. CDR3: CASTTQVGLASYEQYF. CDR3 bases: TGCGCCAGCACCACCCAGGTCGGACTAGCCTCCTACGAGCAGTACTTC.

J is TRBJ2-7 and V is TRBV9; TRBD2 aligns across 11 bases. Unmatched junction bases numbered 1, after V lost 4 bases and J lost 1 base. CDR3 length: 14 amino acids. The V gene's germline CDR1 is SGDLS and CDR2 YYNGEE. CDR3 sequence reads: CASSRLAGSYEQYF. CDR3 nucleotides: TGTGCCAGCAGCCGACTAGCGGGGTCCTACGAGCAGTACTTC.

This clone was seen a handful of times. The chain couples TRBV4-1 to TRBJ2-1; D may be TRBD1 (6 bases). The germline V gene encodes CDR1 MGHRA and CDR2 YSYEKL. The CDR3 is made up of 21 amino acids. The ends were cut back, 4 bases at V and 3 bases at J, with 31 bases in the middle. The CDR3: CASSPIRPLRAVQGLYNEQFF. The CDR3 DNA reads as TGCGCCAGCAGCCCGATAAGACCCCTCAGGGCTGTTCAGGGGCTCTACAATGAGCAGTTCTTC.

This clone has only a few counts. The chain couples TRBV27 to TRBJ2-7; 15 bases are a match to TRBD2. This CDR3 is 17 amino acids long. With 5 bases clipped from V and 2 bases from J, the junction kept 7 bases outside the gene matches. The germline CDR1 and CDR2 sequences are MNHEY and SMNVEV (reference sequence). The DNA of the CDR3 is TGTGCCAGCAGTGCGGGACTAGCGGGAGGTCTTCCCTACGAGCAGTACTTC. This encodes CASSAGLAGGLPYEQYF.

This clone was seen a single time. The V gene is TRBV5-4, the J gene TRBJ2-7, with 8 bases aligning to TRBD1. The germline V gene encodes CDR1 SGHNT and CDR2 YYREEE (reference sequence). The V segment lost 0 bases and the J segment 2 bases; nucleotides outside the gene matches: 7. CDR3 size: 16 residues. CDR3 amino acids: CASSLAVTGETYEQYF. The CDR3 coding sequence is TGTGCCAGCAGCTTGGCTGTGACAGGGGAAACCTACGAGCAGTACTTC.

This clone was detected only a few times. The chain has TRBV4-1 and TRBJ2-6; 7 nucleotides align to TRBD2. Germline V gene data show CDR1 as MGHRA and CDR2 as YSYEKL. J lost 0 bases, V lost 0 bases, and 2 bases had no gene match. This CDR3 contains 17 residues. The CDR3 DNA reads as TGCGCCAGCAGCCAAGATGGGGGGGGCTCTGGGGCCAACGTCCTGACTTTC. As protein: CASSQDGGGSGANVLTF.

This clone was picked up a small number of times. The chain uses TRBV28 and TRBJ2-6, with D perhaps matching TRBD1 (6 bases). The CDR3 has 11 amino acids. Germline lookup yields CDR1 MDHEN and CDR2 SYDVKM. The CDR3 nucleotides read TGTTCCTCAGGGGCGGCCAACGTCCTGACTTTC. This gives the protein CSSGAANVLTF.

This clone appeared a few times. The genes are TRBV18 and TRBJ2-7, with a tentative D call TRBD1 (6 bases). Between the trimmed V and J ends, which lost 3 bases and 5 bases, there was a span of 14 bases. Germline values: CDR1 KGHSH, CDR2 LQKENI. This CDR3 region has 14 residues. CDR3 in amino acids: CASSPPTGRDEQYF. The DNA of the CDR3 is TGTGCCAGCTCACCCCCGACAGGACGGGACGAGCAGTACTTC.

The rearrangement joins TRBV7-6 to TRBJ1-1; 11 bases line up with TRBD1. V was pared by 5 bases and J by 5 bases, with 7 bases of the junction left unmatched. The length of the CDR3 is 15 residues. Per the germline V gene, CDR1 is SGHVS and CDR2 is FNYEAQ. CDR3 DNA: TGTGCCAGCAGCCCACCCCGGGACAGGGGGACTGAAGCTTTCTTT. Its protein is CASSPPRDRGTEAFF.

Note on this clone: Other DNA sequences within the sample encode an identical CDR3. The chain couples TRBV5-1 to TRBJ2-1; 7 positions agree with TRBD2. This CDR3 has 15 amino acids. The germline gives CDR1 SGHRS, CDR2 YFSETQ. V lost 0 bases to trimming and J lost 3 bases; unmatched junction nucleotides: 3. CDR3 sequence (DNA): TGCGCCAGCAGCTTGGAGGCGGGGGTCTACAATGAGCAGTTCTTC. Translating gives CASSLEAGVYNEQFF.

V is TRBV20-1 and J is TRBJ1-1; D is undetermined. The CDR3 runs 10 residues. V lost 6 bases, J lost 10 bases, and 12 bases lay in between. Germline V gene data show CDR1 as DFQATT and CDR2 as SNEGSKA (reference sequence). The CDR3 sequence: CSATPHGAFF. CDR3 nucleotides: TGCAGTGCCACGCCTCACGGAGCTTTCTTT.

This rearrangement joins TRBV5-4 to TRBJ2-7, with D unclear. V shed 1 base and J shed 7 bases, with 21 bases lying between them. Germline V gives CDR1 SGHNT, CDR2 YYREEE (reference sequence). The CDR3 contains 16 residues. The CDR3 region is CASSLTPRSSSREQYF. DNA for the CDR3: TGTGCCAGCAGCTTGACTCCCCGCTCATCATCGAGGGAGCAGTACTTC.

The CDR3 loop reads CASSQDGGNAEQFF. DNA for the CDR3: TGCGCCAGCAGCCAAGATGGGGGGAACGCAGAGCAGTTCTTC. J is TRBJ2-1 and V is TRBV4-3; the D gene is possibly TRBD2 (6 bases). This CDR3 region has 14 residues. CDR1 LGHNA and CDR2 YSLEER come from the germline V gene. Trimming pared 0 bases from V and 10 bases from J, leaving 13 bases between.

The chain has TRBV29-1 and TRBJ2-3, with 8 bases aligning to TRBD2. This CDR3 comprises 15 residues. Trimming took 0 bases from V and 4 from J; bases not matched to a gene: 6. Germline-derived CDR1 and CDR2 are SQVTM and ANQGSEA. The CDR3 coding sequence is TGCAGCGTTGAAGATAACGGGAGGGCCCCAGATACGCAGTATTTT. Protein sequence: CSVEDNGRAPDTQYF.

The chain employs TRBV28 and TRBJ1-1; D not resolved. The V gene lost 6 bases and the J gene lost 4 bases, with 15 bases spanning the gap. Germline CDR1 is MDHEN and CDR2 is SYDVKM. This CDR3 spans 14 amino acids. The CDR3 spells CASSRPLRSTEAFF. The CDR3 region has the DNA TGTGCCAGCAGCCGACCCCTTAGGAGCACTGAAGCTTTCTTT.

This clone was recorded a few times. The chain is built from TRBV29-1 and TRBJ2-1; the D is unclear. V was shortened by 4 bases and J by 6 bases, with 13 bases between the two germline ends. CDR1 SQVTM and CDR2 ANQGSEA come from the germline V gene. This CDR3 contains 13 residues. Here the CDR3 DNA reads TGCAGCGTTGGCGTCAGTCGAGGCAATGAGCAGTTCTTC. Translating gives CSVGVSRGNEQFF.

The J gene is TRBJ2-6, the V gene TRBV7-9; 9 bases agree with TRBD1. The germline gives CDR1 SEHNR, CDR2 FQNEAQ (reference sequence). This CDR3 contains 14 residues. The junction had 8 bases not matched to a gene; V was cut back by 6 bases and J by 11 bases. CDR3 sequence reads: CASRPGTGRYVLTF. The CDR3 nucleotides are TGTGCCAGCAGACCCGGGACAGGGAGGTACGTCCTGACTTTC.

This clone was detected only a few times. The chain couples TRBV30 to TRBJ2-7; possible D gene TRBD2, 5 bases. The CDR3 has 13 residues. Germline V gene data show CDR1 as GTSNPN and CDR2 as SVGIG (reference sequence). Trimming left V 4 bases short and J 2 bases short, with 12 bases between. The DNA for the CDR3 is TGTGCCTGGACCCTCGGGGTCGCCTACGAGCAGTACTTC. This gives the protein CAWTLGVAYEQYF. Together with reference TRBV30 and TRBJ2-7, the CDR3 gives the full variable domain: SQTIHQWPATLVQPVGSPLSLECTVEGTSNPNLYWYRQAAGRGLQLLFYSVGIGQISSEVPQNLSASRPQDRQFILSSKKLLLSDSGFYLCAWTLGVAYEQYFGPGTRLTVT.

This chain uses TRBV25-1 with TRBJ2-2; D not certain. Trimming pared 3 bases from V and 4 bases from J, leaving 12 bases between. CDR3 length: 15 amino acids. The germline V gene encodes CDR1 MGHDK and CDR2 SYGVNS. CDR3 DNA sequence: TGTGCCAGCAGTGAGAGGAGTCTTCTCACCGGGGAGCTGTTTTTT. Translation gives CASSERSLLTGELFF.

The CDR3 sequence is CASRGTGGTEAFF. The CDR3 nucleotides are TGTGCCAGCAGGGGAACAGGGGGCACTGAAGCTTTCTTT. This sequence joins TRBV5-6 and TRBJ1-1; TRBD1 agrees at 8 bases. CDR3 size: 13 residues. V shed 5 bases and J 4 bases; nucleotides not matched to a gene: 4. CDR1 is SGHDT and CDR2 is YYEEEE in the germline V gene.

The chain links TRBV4-2 to TRBJ2-4; D remains unclear. This CDR3 has 14 residues. With 0 bases removed from V and 10 bases from J, the gap between germline ends came to 13 bases. Germline-derived CDR1 and CDR2 are LGHNA and YNFKEQ. The CDR3 DNA sequence: TGTGCCAGCAGCCAAGATCACGTCGCGGAGATTCAGTACTTC. It encodes CASSQDHVAEIQYF.

There are a few counts of this clone. The chain carries TRBV18 and TRBJ2-5; D is possibly TRBD2 (5 bases). V dropped 3 bases and J dropped 5 bases, with 10 bases sitting between them. Looked up from germline, CDR1 is KGHSH and CDR2 is LQKENI. The CDR3 extends over 13 amino acids. The CDR3 sequence: CASSPGVSETQYF. The CDR3 DNA reads TGTGCCAGCTCACCCGGGGTTTCGGAGACCCAGTACTTC.

This clone was seen a handful of times. The rearrangement links TRBV6-5 to TRBJ2-6, with D possibly being TRBD2 (6 bases). Germline CDR1 MNHEY, CDR2 SVGAGI. The CDR3 totals 14 residues. Trimming took off 8 bases at V and 0 bases at J, with 8 bases between the two ends. CDR3 in amino acids: CASARDSGANVLTF. As DNA, the CDR3 is TGTGCCAGCGCGCGGGACTCTGGGGCCAACGTCCTGACTTTC.

This clone was counted a few times. The chain carries TRBV9 and TRBJ1-2, with D perhaps matching TRBD1 (6 bases). The CDR3 is 14 residues long. The V gene lost 4 bases and the J gene lost 4 bases, with 14 bases spanning the gap. The germline V gene encodes CDR1 SGDLS and CDR2 YYNGEE. The CDR3 protein is CASSPRQGTYGYTF. The CDR3 region has the DNA TGTGCCAGCAGCCCTAGGCAGGGGACCTATGGCTACACCTTC.

This clone has only a few counts. The chain joins TRBV15 to TRBJ2-1; TRBD2 might be the D (5 bases). V lost 1 base, J lost 6 bases, and 16 bases lay in between. Germline V lookup: CDR1 LNHNV, CDR2 YYDKDF (reference sequence). The CDR3 sequence is 16 residues long. The CDR3 loop is CATSRVPGWGTNEQFF. The CDR3 nucleotides are TGTGCCACCAGCAGAGTACCGGGGTGGGGAACCAATGAGCAGTTCTTC.

The chain uses TRBV7-9 and TRBJ1-2; TRBD1 matches 11 bases. V lost 1 base and J lost 12; bases outside the gene matches: 1. The germline gives CDR1 SEHNR, CDR2 FQNEAQ (reference sequence). The CDR3 is 12 amino acids. The CDR3 region is CASSLEGQGDTF. The CDR3 region has the DNA TGTGCCAGCAGCTTAGAGGGACAGGGGGACACCTTC.

This clone has more than one count but fewer than ten. The chain uses TRBV9 and TRBJ2-7; TRBD1 is a possible D gene (5 bases). V shed 7 bases and J shed 2 bases, with 16 bases lying between them. The germline V gene has CDR1 SGDLS and CDR2 YYNGEE. This CDR3 spans 14 amino acids. CDR3 protein: CASSRAGPTYEQYF. The CDR3 nucleotides are TGTGCCAGCTCAAGGGCAGGGCCAACCTACGAGCAGTACTTC.

This clone has more than one count but fewer than ten. The genes are TRBV28 and TRBJ2-7; 9 bases are shared with TRBD2. Trimming cost V 11 bases and J 3 bases; bases outside gene matches: 11. In germline, CDR1 is MDHEN, CDR2 SYDVKM. The CDR3 consists of 14 residues. CDR3 DNA sequence: TGTGCCTGCCTTAGCGGGAGTACTCTCTACGAGCAGTACTTC. Translation: CACLSGSTLYEQYF.

This clone has a handful of counts. The rearrangement uses TRBV30 and TRBJ1-2; no firm D call. The CDR3 contains 13 residues. V dropped 0 bases and J dropped 4 bases, with 9 bases sitting between them. Germline-derived CDR1 and CDR2 are GTSNPN and SVGIG (reference sequence). The CDR3 is CAWSVRFGYGYTF. The CDR3, as DNA: TGTGCCTGGAGTGTACGTTTCGGCTATGGCTACACCTTC.

This clone came up a few times. The CDR3 is CASSLGRDSSYNEQFF. CDR3 sequence (DNA): TGTGCCAGCAGCTTAGGCAGGGATAGCTCCTACAATGAGCAGTTCTTC. The chain employs TRBV11-2 and TRBJ2-1, with a weak D call TRBD1 (5 bases). Germline CDR1 SGHAT, CDR2 FQNNGV. This CDR3 is 16 amino acids long. V gave up 1 base and J gave up 0 bases, with 10 bases separating them.